The 18 T cell receptor beta chains below were found in one sample sequenced in a study of control samples from healthy donors and cancer patients. Assay: immunoSEQ multiplex PCR; the TCRdb copy retains only in-frame clones and omits some. The data contain over 150,000 clones, around 96% of them singletons. The sample consisted of blood. Receptors were obtained from a man aged 35 to 55 in good health.

V and J are TRBV11-2 and TRBJ1-1, with 7 bases aligning to TRBD1. V lost 4 bases to trimming and J lost 4 bases; unmatched junction nucleotides: 15. This CDR3 spans 17 amino acids. Germline V gives CDR1 SGHAT, CDR2 FQNNGV. The CDR3 coding sequence is TGTGCCAGCAGCTCGTCGACAGGGAAGAAGGATGTCACTGAAGCTTTCTTT. Its protein is CASSSSTGKKDVTEAFF.

V gene TRBV9 combines with J gene TRBJ1-3; 10 bases align to TRBD1. In germline, CDR1 is SGDLS, CDR2 YYNGEE. This CDR3 has 17 amino acids. With V trimmed by 3 bases and J by 4 bases, 10 bases remained unmatched. The CDR3 coding sequence is TGTGCCAGCAGCGCCCCTCGGGACAGGGGAGGCGGAAACACCATATATTTT. It is translated as CASSAPRDRGGGNTIYF.

CDR3 region: CASSPAGTVPAYEQYF. CDR3 bases: TGTGCCAGCTCACCAGCCGGGACAGTCCCCGCCTACGAGCAGTACTTC. The V call is TRBV18, the J call TRBJ2-7; 7 bases map to TRBD1. V shed 2 bases, J shed 2 bases, and the junction held 9 bases outside the gene matches. Germline CDR1 and CDR2: KGHSH and LQKENI. The CDR3 sequence is 16 residues long.

For the CDR3, the DNA is TGCGCCAGCAGCTCTAGCGGCCCCGGCGAGGGCAAAAACATTCAGTACTTC. Translating it yields CASSSSGPGEGKNIQYF. The chain employs TRBV5-1 and TRBJ2-4, with TRBD2 matching 7 bases. The germline V gene encodes CDR1 SGHRS and CDR2 YFSETQ. J lost 3 bases, V lost 3 bases, and 12 bases had no gene match. This CDR3 region has 17 residues.

The chain uses TRBV24-1 and TRBJ1-5; no clear D. V lost 6 bases and J 1 base, leaving 15 bases between the germline ends. The CDR3 has 16 amino acids. Germline assignment: CDR1 KGHDR and CDR2 SFDVKD. The CDR3 DNA reads TGTGCCACCAGTCCAGGAAAATTAGGGAGCAATCAGCCCCAGCATTTT. Translation: CATSPGKLGSNQPQHF.

This clone was counted a single time. The chain has TRBV5-1 and TRBJ2-2; D might be TRBD2 (5 bases). The CDR3 is 13 residues long. Trimming took off 5 bases at V and 2 bases at J, with 7 bases between the two ends. Germline CDR1 is SGHRS and CDR2 is YFSETQ. The CDR3 sequence is CASSEGNTGELFF. In DNA, the CDR3 is TGCGCCAGCAGTGAGGGCAACACCGGGGAGCTGTTTTTT.

The rearrangement uses TRBV9 and TRBJ1-1; 7 bases agree with TRBD1. The CDR3 consists of 18 residues. CDR1 and CDR2 (germline): SGDLS, YYNGEE. V was pared by 2 bases and J by 0 bases, with 13 bases of the junction left unmatched. The CDR3 loop is CASSVGLGGSLMNTEAFF. CDR3 coding DNA: TGTGCCAGCAGCGTTGGGCTAGGGGGCTCCCTGATGAACACTGAAGCTTTCTTT. The complete variable domain, with remaining parts taken from reference TRBV9 and TRBJ1-1, reads DSGVTQTPKHLITATGQRVTLRCSPRSGDLSVYWYQQSLDQGLQFLIQYYNGEERAKGNILERFSAQQFPDLHSELNLSSLELGDSALYFCASSVGLGGSLMNTEAFFGQGTRLTVV.

The chain has TRBV5-1 and TRBJ2-7; D might be TRBD1 or TRBD2, each matching 5 bases. Trimming took off 3 bases at V and 0 bases at J, with 16 bases between the two ends. CDR1 and CDR2 (germline): SGHRS, YFSETQ. This CDR3 comprises 16 residues. CDR3 nucleotides: TGCGCCAGCAGCTGGGACCAGTTAGTCAGCTCCTACGAGCAGTACTTC. As protein: CASSWDQLVSSYEQYF.

The chain employs TRBV7-2 and TRBJ1-1, with a tentative D call TRBD1 (5 bases). From germline, CDR1 is SGHTA and CDR2 FQGNSA. This CDR3 region has 16 residues. Trimming pared 1 base from V and 0 bases from J, leaving 12 bases between. The CDR3 spells CASSLGGGDLNTEAFF. CDR3 nucleotides: TGTGCCAGCAGCTTAGGCGGCGGGGACTTGAACACTGAAGCTTTCTTT.

This chain joins TRBV9 and TRBJ1-1; D possibly corresponds to TRBD1 (5 bases). V shed 0 bases and J shed 4 bases, with 13 bases lying between them. The germline gives CDR1 SGDLS, CDR2 YYNGEE. The CDR3 consists of 15 residues. CDR3 sequence reads: CASSVEGEVGTEAFF. CDR3 DNA sequence: TGTGCCAGCAGCGTAGAAGGGGAGGTGGGCACTGAAGCTTTCTTT.

Only a few counts were recorded for this clone. The V and J genes are TRBV9 and TRBJ1-5; D gene ambiguous. The CDR3 runs 13 residues. V was trimmed by 4 bases and J by 4 bases, leaving 9 bases between them. CDR1 is SGDLS and CDR2 is YYNGEE in the germline V gene. Here the CDR3 reads CASSPDGNQPQHF. DNA of the CDR3: TGTGCCAGCAGCCCCGACGGAAATCAGCCCCAGCATTTT.

The CDR3 loop is CASSPLRFSEAFF. CDR3 nucleotide sequence: TGTGCCAGCTCACCCCTGAGGTTCTCTGAAGCTTTCTTT. The J gene is TRBJ1-1, the V gene TRBV18; D not certain. Trimming stripped 3 bases from V and 6 bases from J, with 11 bases between. The CDR3 contains 13 residues. Per the germline V gene, CDR1 is KGHSH and CDR2 is LQKENI.

The V and J genes are TRBV7-9 and TRBJ2-2; 10 bases match TRBD2. CDR3 length equals 16 residues. J was trimmed by 2 bases and V by 5 bases; bases with no gene match: 5. The germline V gene has CDR1 SEHNR and CDR2 FQNEAQ (reference sequence). The CDR3 reads CASSHTSGVNTGELFF. The CDR3 DNA follows: TGTGCCAGCAGCCATACTAGCGGGGTAAACACCGGGGAGCTGTTTTTT. Full variable domain (missing parts from reference TRBV7-9 and TRBJ2-2): DTGVSQNPRHKITKRGQNVTFRCDPISEHNRLYWYRQTLGQGPEFLTYFQNEAQLEKSRLLSDRFSAERPKGSFSTLEIQRTEQGDSAMYLCASSHTSGVNTGELFFGEGSRLTVL.

This clone has only one observation. The chain uses TRBV10-2 and TRBJ2-3, with 15 nucleotides matching TRBD2. There are 13 residues in the CDR3. Germline CDR1 and CDR2: WSHSY and SAAADI. The ends lost 6 bases at V and 12 bases at J; junction bases unmatched: 4. The CDR3 region is CASSGTSGGPQYF. CDR3 coding DNA: TGCGCCAGCAGCGGGACTAGCGGGGGGCCACAGTATTTT.

The chain carries TRBV6-6 and TRBJ2-1; the D gene is possibly TRBD2 (5 bases). The CDR3 loop spans 13 amino acids. Trimming took 2 bases from V and 10 from J, leaving 12 bases between them. The germline V gene has CDR1 MNHNY and CDR2 SVGAGI (reference sequence). The DNA for the CDR3 is TGTGCCAGCAGTTACCGGCCCGGGGAAGAGCAGTTCTTC. Amino acid sequence: CASSYRPGEEQFF.

This chain joins TRBV2 and TRBJ1-4, with D unclear. CDR1 SNHLY and CDR2 FYNNEI come from the germline V gene. This CDR3 contains 15 residues. V dropped 0 bases and J dropped 8 bases, with 13 bases sitting between them. In nucleotides, the CDR3 is TGTGCCAGCAGTGAAGCGCAGAGGAGACGGGAAAAACTGTTTTTT. This translates into CASSEAQRRREKLFF.

This clone has only a few counts. The V gene is TRBV2, the J gene TRBJ2-7, with D possibly TRBD1 on 5 matching bases. V lost 8 bases to trimming and J lost 0 bases, with 17 bases between them. CDR1 and CDR2 from the germline V gene are SNHLY and FYNNEI. The CDR3 is made up of 15 amino acids. DNA for the CDR3: TGTGCCAGCCTCAGGACATCGGAAGGCTCCTACGAGCAGTACTTC. Encoded protein: CASLRTSEGSYEQYF. Full variable domain (missing parts from reference TRBV2 and TRBJ2-7): EPEVTQTPSHQVTQMGQEVILRCVPISNHLYFYWYRQILGQKVEFLVSFYNNEISEKSEIFDDQFSVERPDGSNFTLKIRSTKLEDSAMYFCASLRTSEGSYEQYFGPGTRLTVT.

V is TRBV3-1 (or the pseudogene TRBV3-2) and J is TRBJ1-2; perhaps TRBD1 as D (5 bases). Trimming stripped 4 bases from V and 0 bases from J, with 15 bases between. The V gene's germline CDR1 is LGHDT and CDR2 YNNKEL (reference sequence). The CDR3 consists of 16 residues. The CDR3 loop reads CASSLYRDGSNYGYTF. Written as DNA, the CDR3 is TGTGCCAGCAGCCTATACCGGGACGGTTCTAACTATGGCTACACCTTC.